This T cell receptor (beta chain) was sequenced in a study of T cell repertoires in cytomegalovirus infection. Via MiXCR, TCRdb re-called the reads, giving one row per CDR3 protein. The table shows hundreds of thousands of distinct CDR3 sequences, with 42% occurring only once. Trimming stripped 6 bases from V and 7 bases from J, with 16 bases between. The CDR3 covers 13 residues. The germline gives CDR1 MNHNS, CDR2 SASEGT. On this clonotype itself: The antigen is undetermined.

Overall study findings and caveats: HLA-C-restricted, CMV-specific TCR beta clonotypes were dominant ex vivo.

Sequencing used cultured PBMCs, obtained from culture after CMV antigen stimulation. The clonotype originates from a human donor in good health (CMV status not recorded). Some clones in this sample may be carry-over from other donors' samples. This sequence joins TRBV6-1 and TRBJ2-7; either TRBD1 or TRBD2 may supply D (5 bases each). CDR3 bases: TGTGCCAGCAGCCGGGACCTCCGAGGGGAGCAGTACTTC. It specifies CASSRDLRGEQYF.